A selection of T cell receptor beta chains follows, all from one sample in a study of cytomegalovirus exposure and HLA in healthy donors. Here immunoSEQ multiplex PCR was the method, and the copy in TCRdb shows in-frame clones only, minus some. Of under 200,000 clones in the sample, 75% to 85% were seen once. The sequenced material came from PBMCs. Every receptor here comes from a male donor in good health and CMV-seropositive. Both conserved end residues are part of each CDR3. D genes are given only for firm matches. Where a row states a size, it is once, few, many or the class of an expanded clone; other rows omit it.

d_gene	abundance	j_gene	v_gene	CDR3aa	CDR3nt
NA	NA	TRBJ1-6	TRBV18	CASSPRDSPLHF	TGTGCCAGCTCACCCAGGGATTCACCCCTCCACTTT
TRBD1	NA	TRBJ2-7	TRBV19	CASSIVEGDRGREQYF	TGTGCCAGTAGTATAGTGGAGGGGGACAGGGGGAGGGAGCAGTACTTC
NA	NA	TRBJ2-4	TRBV6-1	CACSEPGAKNIQYF	TGTGCCTGCAGTGAACCAGGAGCCAAAAACATTCAGTACTTC
NA	NA	TRBJ1-3	TRBV6-5	CASSPGTSSGNTIYF	TGTGCCAGCAGTCCGGGGACTAGCTCTGGAAACACCATATATTTT
NA	NA	TRBJ2-3	TRBV7-3	CASSFEGRTDTQYF	TGTGCCAGCAGCTTCGAGGGCCGCACAGATACGCAGTATTTT
TRBD2	NA	TRBJ2-1	TRBV7-2	CASSSRVLAGGLNEQFF	TGTGCCAGCAGCTCAAGGGTACTAGCGGGAGGCCTTAATGAGCAGTTCTTC
TRBD2	NA	TRBJ2-2	TRBV10-3	CARSESGINAGELFF	TGTGCCCGCTCCGAGAGCGGGATTAATGCCGGGGAGCTGTTTTTT
TRBD2	few	TRBJ2-7	TRBV7-2	CASSRLAGGYEQYF	TGTGCCAGCAGCCGACTAGCGGGAGGCTACGAGCAGTACTTC
TRBD1	NA	TRBJ1-3	TRBV7-6	CASSLVSGQGSGNTIYF	TGTGCCAGCAGCTTAGTCTCTGGACAGGGTTCTGGAAACACCATATATTTT
NA	once	TRBJ1-2	TRBV5-5	CASSLAQVQIYGYTF	TGTGCCAGCAGCTTGGCCCAGGTACAGATCTATGGCTACACCTTC
NA	NA	TRBJ1-3	TRBV14	CASSQSRGGNTIYF	TGTGCCAGCAGCCAGTCCCGGGGAGGAAACACCATATATTTT
NA	NA	TRBJ1-2	TRBV27	CASSFDNSRGYTF	TGTGCCAGCAGTTTTGATAACAGTAGGGGCTACACCTTC
TRBD1	NA	TRBJ1-2	TRBV28	CASSSPTGTGDYGYTF	TGTGCCAGCAGTTCTCCAACCGGGACAGGGGACTATGGCTACACCTTC
NA	NA	TRBJ2-2	TRBV5-1	CASRQGWSTGELFF	TGCGCCAGCAGGCAGGGGTGGTCCACCGGGGAGCTGTTTTTT
TRBD1	NA	TRBJ2-5	TRBV6-5	CASRPGTGGETQYF	TGTGCCAGCAGACCCGGGACAGGTGGAGAGACCCAGTACTTC
TRBD2	NA	TRBJ2-1	TRBV18	CASSLSGAYNEQFF	TGTGCCAGCTCCCTTAGCGGGGCATACAATGAGCAGTTCTTC
TRBD1	NA	TRBJ1-2	TRBV27	CASSTPGQGEDGYTF	TGTGCCAGCAGTACCCCGGGACAGGGGGAAGATGGCTACACCTTC
NA	NA	TRBJ2-3	TRBV7-2	CASSPPAGGTDTQYF	TGTGCCAGCAGCCCGCCGGCGGGCGGAACAGATACGCAGTATTTT
TRBD2	NA	TRBJ2-1	TRBV5-1	CASSFGHTSGGIDEQFF	TGCGCCAGCAGCTTTGGCCATACTAGCGGGGGGATCGATGAGCAGTTCTTC
TRBD2	NA	TRBJ2-3	TRBV4-1	CASSQDQTSGDTQYF	TGCGCCAGCAGCCAAGATCAGACTAGCGGAGATACGCAGTATTTT
NA	NA	TRBJ1-2	TRBV6-6	CASTGGVHGYTF	TGTGCCAGCACCGGCGGGGTCCATGGCTACACCTTC
TRBD2	NA	TRBJ2-6	TRBV2	CASSDPGTSLSGANVLTF	TGTGCCAGCAGTGACCCCGGGACTAGCCTCTCTGGGGCCAACGTCCTGACTTTC
NA	few	TRBJ2-4	TRBV19	CASSNSGNWVNIQYF	TGTGCCAGTAGTAACTCCGGGAACTGGGTGAACATTCAGTACTTC
NA	NA	TRBJ2-7	TRBV7-9	CSSSPPAYEQYF	TGTTCCAGCAGCCCCCCGGCCTACGAGCAGTACTTC
NA	NA	TRBJ2-7	TRBV6-1	CASSEAIQGGSEQYF	TGTGCCAGCAGTGAAGCTATCCAGGGTGGGTCCGAGCAGTACTTC
NA	few	TRBJ1-1	TRBV27	CASADSPMNTEAFF	TGTGCCAGCGCCGACAGCCCCATGAACACTGAAGCTTTCTTT
NA	NA	TRBJ1-4	TRBV4-3	CASSQEDTGIPNEKLFF	TGCGCCAGCAGCCAGGAGGATACGGGGATTCCTAATGAAAAACTGTTTTTT
NA	NA	TRBJ2-5	TRBV6-1	CASSTTGSGETQYF	TGTGCCAGCAGTACGACAGGCTCGGGGGAGACCCAGTACTTC
TRBD1	NA	TRBJ2-7	TRBV11-3	CASSTRTGGGVQYF	TGTGCCAGCAGCACCAGGACAGGGGGCGGGGTGCAGTACTTC
NA	NA	TRBJ1-2	TRBV7-9	CASSLALTAGGYGYTF	TGTGCCAGCAGCTTAGCATTAACAGCCGGGGGGTATGGCTACACCTTC
TRBD1	NA	TRBJ2-6	TRBV4-2	CASSRNPQGLQTSGANVLTF	TGTGCCAGCAGCCGAAACCCACAGGGGCTACAAACCTCTGGGGCCAACGTCCTGACTTTC
TRBD2	NA	TRBJ2-7	TRBV7-2	CASSYAGTSGLYEQYF	TGTGCCAGCAGCTATGCCGGCACTAGCGGTCTCTACGAGCAGTACTTC
NA	NA	TRBJ2-5	TRBV18	CASSPDFTSRETQYF	TGTGCCAGCTCACCCGACTTTACTAGTAGAGAGACCCAGTACTTC
NA	NA	TRBJ2-7	TRBV19	CASSIGQRWFGEQYF	TGTGCCAGTAGTATAGGTCAACGGTGGTTTGGTGAGCAGTACTTC
TRBD2	NA	TRBJ2-7	TRBV7-2	CASSWASGGPSYEQYF	TGTGCCAGCAGCTGGGCAAGCGGGGGCCCCAGCTACGAGCAGTACTTC
NA	NA	TRBJ2-7	TRBV6-6	CASSYSVRYEQYF	TGTGCCAGCAGTTACTCGGTTAGATACGAGCAGTACTTC
NA	NA	TRBJ1-1	TRBV6-5	CASLLNTEAFF	TGTGCCAGCCTCCTCAACACTGAAGCTTTCTTT
NA	NA	TRBJ2-7	TRBV7-2	CASSLVLLYEQYF	TGTGCCAGCAGCTTAGTCCTGCTATACGAGCAGTACTTC
NA	NA	TRBJ2-7	TRBV10-3	CAIRARQTNYEQYF	TGTGCCATCAGGGCGAGACAGACAAACTACGAGCAGTACTTC
NA	NA	TRBJ2-6	TRBV6-1	CASSEHSGANVLTF	TGTGCCAGCAGTGAACACTCTGGGGCCAACGTCCTGACTTTC
NA	NA	TRBJ1-1	TRBV5-4	CASSLPGMSSRNTEAFF	TGTGCCAGCAGCTTACCCGGGATGAGCTCACGGAACACTGAAGCTTTCTTT
TRBD1	NA	TRBJ1-4	TRBV18	CASSSGQVNEKLFF	TGTGCCAGCTCAAGCGGACAGGTTAATGAAAAACTGTTTTTT
TRBD2	NA	TRBJ2-1	TRBV4-1	CASSQDWGGGYNEQFF	TGCGCCAGCAGCCAAGATTGGGGGGGAGGGTACAATGAGCAGTTCTTC
NA	NA	TRBJ1-5	TRBV5-5	CASNPGGISNQPQHF	TGTGCCAGCAACCCGGGGGGGATTAGCAATCAGCCCCAGCATTTT
NA	NA	TRBJ2-1	TRBV6-6	CASSIYGNSYNEQFF	TGTGCCAGCAGTATTTACGGGAACTCCTACAATGAGCAGTTCTTC
NA	NA	TRBJ1-1	TRBV6-6	CASSYKRINTEAFF	TGTGCCAGCAGTTACAAGCGGATTAACACTGAAGCTTTCTTT
NA	NA	TRBJ1-4	TRBV14	CASSQIQWATNEKLFF	TGTGCCAGCAGCCAAATACAGTGGGCAACTAATGAAAAACTGTTTTTT
TRBD1	NA	TRBJ2-1	TRBV4-2	CASSQETGTGWNEQFF	TGTGCCAGCAGCCAGGAAACCGGGACAGGGTGGAATGAGCAGTTCTTC
NA	NA	TRBJ1-4	TRBV6-5	CASRLQGSANEKLFF	TGTGCCAGCAGGCTTCAGGGTTCGGCTAATGAAAAACTGTTTTTT
NA	NA	TRBJ2-1	TRBV28	CASSTGTLSYNEQFF	TGTGCCAGCAGCACCGGGACTCTCTCTTACAATGAGCAGTTCTTC
TRBD2	NA	TRBJ2-1	TRBV28	CASPTSGRAYNEQFF	TGTGCCAGCCCCACTAGCGGGAGGGCCTACAATGAGCAGTTCTTC
NA	NA	TRBJ2-3	TRBV9	CASSPRVGSGSTQYF	TGTGCCAGCAGCCCACGAGTAGGGTCGGGGAGTACGCAGTATTTT
TRBD1	NA	TRBJ1-4	TRBV10-3	CAIRGTRGQGEKLFF	TGTGCCATCAGGGGCACCAGGGGACAGGGAGAAAAACTGTTTTTT
NA	NA	TRBJ1-3	TRBV2	CASSEAPGHGNTIYF	TGTGCCAGCAGTGAAGCGCCAGGGCACGGAAACACCATATATTTT
TRBD2	NA	TRBJ2-1	TRBV9	CASSVTSGGYNEQFF	TGTGCCAGCAGCGTCACTAGCGGGGGCTACAATGAGCAGTTCTTC